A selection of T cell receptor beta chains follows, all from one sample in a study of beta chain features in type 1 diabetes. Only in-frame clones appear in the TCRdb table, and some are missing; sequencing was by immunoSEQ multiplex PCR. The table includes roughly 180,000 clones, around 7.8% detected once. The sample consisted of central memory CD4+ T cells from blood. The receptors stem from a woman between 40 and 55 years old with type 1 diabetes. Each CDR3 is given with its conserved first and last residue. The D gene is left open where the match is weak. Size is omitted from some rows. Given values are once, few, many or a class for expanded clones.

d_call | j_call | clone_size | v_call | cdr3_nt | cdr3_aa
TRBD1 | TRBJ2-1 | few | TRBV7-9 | TGTGCCAGCAGCTTAGATACGGGACAGGCCTACAATGAGCAGTTCTTC | CASSLDTGQAYNEQFF
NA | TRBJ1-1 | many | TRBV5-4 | TGTGCCAGCAGCCCCGACACAGGGCCCTACACTGAAGCTTTCTTT | CASSPDTGPYTEAFF
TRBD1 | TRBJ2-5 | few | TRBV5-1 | TGCGCCAGCAGCCCCTGGGACAGTATGGACCAGACCCAGTACTTC | CASSPWDSMDQTQYF
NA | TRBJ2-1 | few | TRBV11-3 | TGTGCCAGCAGCTTGGGGGGGCTCAATGAGCAGTTCTTC | CASSLGGLNEQFF
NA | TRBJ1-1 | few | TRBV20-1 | TGCAGTGCTAGGCGAGGAGATAGAGCTTTCTTT | CSARRGDRAFF
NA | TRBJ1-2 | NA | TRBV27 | TGTGCCAGCAGTTACAGCCCTAACTATGGCTACACCTTC | CASSYSPNYGYTF
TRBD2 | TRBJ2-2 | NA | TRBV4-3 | TGCGCCAGCAGCCAAGAATTCCCGGGACTAGCGGGAGGGAACACCGGGGAGCTGTTTTTT | CASSQEFPGLAGGNTGELFF
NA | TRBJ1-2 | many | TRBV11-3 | TGTGCCAGCAGCTTAGACCCAGGTCTCTATGGCTACACCTTC | CASSLDPGLYGYTF
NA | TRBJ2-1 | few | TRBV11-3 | TGTGCCAGCAGCCCCACTGCTGACAATGAGCAGTTCTTC | CASSPTADNEQFF
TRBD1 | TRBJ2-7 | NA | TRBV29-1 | TGCAGCGTACCCGGGACAGGAGCCTACGAGCAGTACTTC | CSVPGTGAYEQYF
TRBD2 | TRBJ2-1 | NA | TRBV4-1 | TGCGCCAGCAGCCAAGAGGGAGGCGGGGGCTCCTACAATGAGCAGTTCTTC | CASSQEGGGGSYNEQFF
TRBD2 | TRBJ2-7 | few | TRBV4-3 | TGCGCCAGCAGCCAAGATGGGAGGGCAGGGAATGACGAGCAGTACTTC | CASSQDGRAGNDEQYF
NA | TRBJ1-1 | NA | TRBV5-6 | TGTGCCAGCAGCTACGTCCCCCAACTTATGAACACTGAAGCTTTCTTT | CASSYVPQLMNTEAFF
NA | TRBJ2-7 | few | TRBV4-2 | TGTGCCAGCAGCCGACTAGGAGAGTCCTACGAGCAGTACTTC | CASSRLGESYEQYF
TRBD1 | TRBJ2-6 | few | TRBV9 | TGTGCCAGCAGCCAGGGACAGACCTCTGGGGCCAACGTCCTGACTTTC | CASSQGQTSGANVLTF
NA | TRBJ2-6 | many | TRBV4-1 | TGCGCCAGCAGCCAAGAAGTAGGAGCTGGGGCCAACGTCCTGACTTTC | CASSQEVGAGANVLTF
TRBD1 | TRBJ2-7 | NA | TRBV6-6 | TGTGCCAGCAGTTACTCGCGGACAGGGGGCCGTCAGCAGTACTTC | CASSYSRTGGRQQYF
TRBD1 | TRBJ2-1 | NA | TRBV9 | TGTGCCAGCAGCGTAGATCAGGGGGCCACTGAGCAGTTCTTC | CASSVDQGATEQFF
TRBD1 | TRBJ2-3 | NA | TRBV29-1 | TGCAGCGTGAGCTTAACAGGAAGGGACAGAGGTACGCAGTATTTT | CSVSLTGRDRGTQYF
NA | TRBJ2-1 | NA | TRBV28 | TGTGCCAGCAGTCCCCCGGGGTTTGAGCAGTTCTTC | CASSPPGFEQFF
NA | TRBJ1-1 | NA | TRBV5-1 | TGCGCCAGCAGTACGGACACTGAAGCTTTCTTT | CASSTDTEAFF
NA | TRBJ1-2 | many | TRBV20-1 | TGCAGTGCTAGCCCCCAAATTGGCTACACCTTC | CSASPQIGYTF
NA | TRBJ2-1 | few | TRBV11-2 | TGTGCCAGCAGCGTAGCCTTGGAGTCAAATGAGCAGTTCTTC | CASSVALESNEQFF
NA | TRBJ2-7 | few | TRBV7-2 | TGTGCCAGCAGCTTCTCCTACTACGAGCAGTACTTC | CASSFSYYEQYF
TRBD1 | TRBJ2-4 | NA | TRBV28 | TGTGCCAGCGGAGGAACCGGGACAGTGGACATTCAGTACTTC | CASGGTGTVDIQYF
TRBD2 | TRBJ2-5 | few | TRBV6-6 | TGTGCCAGCAAACTAGCGGGGGACCAAGAGACCCAGTACTTC | CASKLAGDQETQYF
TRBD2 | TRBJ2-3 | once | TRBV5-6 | TGTGCCAGCAGCTCTCAGCGGGGGAGCACAGATACGCAGTATTTT | CASSSQRGSTDTQYF
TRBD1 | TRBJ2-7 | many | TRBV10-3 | TGTGCCATCAGTGATCGGACAGGCAACGAGCAGTACTTC | CAISDRTGNEQYF
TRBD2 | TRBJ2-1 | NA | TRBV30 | TGTGCCTGGAGTGGGAACGGAGGAGGGAGGGCCTACAATGAGCAGTTCTTC | CAWSGNGGGRAYNEQFF
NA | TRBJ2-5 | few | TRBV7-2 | TGTGCCAGCAGCTCCGGGATGGGGGAGACCCAGTACTTC | CASSSGMGETQYF
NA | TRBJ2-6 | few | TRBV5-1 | TGCGCCAGCAGCCCGTACAACTCTGGGGCCAACGTCCTGACTTTC | CASSPYNSGANVLTF
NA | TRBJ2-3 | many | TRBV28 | TGTGCCAGCGGGGGGGCACCCACAGATACGCAGTATTTT | CASGGAPTDTQYF
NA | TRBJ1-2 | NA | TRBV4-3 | TGCGCCAGCAGCCTCAACCGACTCCAAGCTAACTATGGCTACACCTTC | CASSLNRLQANYGYTF
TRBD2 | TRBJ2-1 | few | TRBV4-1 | TGCGCCAGCAGCCAAGGGCTAGCGGGGGGGTACAATGAGCAGTTCTTC | CASSQGLAGGYNEQFF
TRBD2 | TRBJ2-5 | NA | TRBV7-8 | TGTGCCAGCAGCCCTGGCGGGACTAGCGGGAGAGTTGAGACCCAGTACTTC | CASSPGGTSGRVETQYF
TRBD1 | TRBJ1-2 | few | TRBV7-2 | TGTGCCAGCAGTCCGGGACAGGGGAGGGGCTACACCTTC | CASSPGQGRGYTF
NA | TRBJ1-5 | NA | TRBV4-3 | TGCGCCAGCAGCCTTGGACAGAATCAGCCCCAGCATTTT | CASSLGQNQPQHF
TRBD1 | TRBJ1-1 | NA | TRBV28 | TGTGCCAGCAGTTTATCAGGGGGACGGACTGAAGCTTTCTTT | CASSLSGGRTEAFF
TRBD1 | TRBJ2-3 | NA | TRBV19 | TGTGCCAGTAGTATACGGGACAGAGATACGCAGTATTTT | CASSIRDRDTQYF
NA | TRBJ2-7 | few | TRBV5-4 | TGTGCCAGCAGCCGACCCGGACAAGCCTACGAGCAGTACTTC | CASSRPGQAYEQYF
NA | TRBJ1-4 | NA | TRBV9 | TGTGCCAGCAGCGTACGAGGACACTTTAATGAAAAACTGTTTTTT | CASSVRGHFNEKLFF
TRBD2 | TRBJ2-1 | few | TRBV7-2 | TGTGCCAGCAGCTCGAGGGCGACTAGCGTCGAGCAGTTCTTC | CASSSRATSVEQFF
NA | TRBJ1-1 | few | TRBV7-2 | TGTGCCAGCAGACTCGGGATATTTGCTGAAGCTTTCTTT | CASRLGIFAEAFF
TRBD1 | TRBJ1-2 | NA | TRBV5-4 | TGTGCCAGCAGCTTGGATACGTCAGGGGGCTACGGCTACACCTTC | CASSLDTSGGYGYTF
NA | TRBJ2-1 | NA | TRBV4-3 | TGCGCCAGCAGCCATCCCCCGGCCGCTACTACCTACAATGAGCAGTTCTTC | CASSHPPAATTYNEQFF
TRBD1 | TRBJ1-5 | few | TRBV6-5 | TGTGCCAGCAGTAGGACAGGGGGTCAGCCCCAGCATTTT | CASSRTGGQPQHF
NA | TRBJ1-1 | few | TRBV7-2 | TGTGCCAGCAGCCGGTATTCCACTGAAGCTTTCTTT | CASSRYSTEAFF
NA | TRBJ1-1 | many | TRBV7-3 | TGTGCCACGGGGGATGGGGTCACTGAAGCTTTCTTT | CATGDGVTEAFF
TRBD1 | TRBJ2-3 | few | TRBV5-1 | TGCGCCAGCAGCCCTTTCGACAGGGTCGGCACAGATACGCAGTATTTT | CASSPFDRVGTDTQYF
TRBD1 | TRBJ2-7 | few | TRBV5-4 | TGTGCCAGCAGCTCCCGACAGGGGGGATACGAGCAGTACTTC | CASSSRQGGYEQYF
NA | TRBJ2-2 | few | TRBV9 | TGTGCCAGCAGCGTAGTGGACATCGGAACCGGGGAGCTGTTTTTT | CASSVVDIGTGELFF
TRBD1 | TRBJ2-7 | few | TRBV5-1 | TGCGCCAGCACAGAACGGGACAGGCCGTACGAGCAGTACTTC | CASTERDRPYEQYF
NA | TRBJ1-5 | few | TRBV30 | TGTGCCTGGAGTCCAATTCAACAGCTCAATCAGCCCCAGCATTTT | CAWSPIQQLNQPQHF
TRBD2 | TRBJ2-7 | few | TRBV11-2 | TGTGCCAGCAGCTTAGCCCCGGGAGGTGCCTACGAGCAGTACTTC | CASSLAPGGAYEQYF
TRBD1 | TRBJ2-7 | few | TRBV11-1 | TGTGCCAGCAGCTTGCACAGGGGGCGTGCAGTCTACGAGCAGTACTTC | CASSLHRGRAVYEQYF
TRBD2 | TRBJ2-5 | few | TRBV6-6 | TGTGCCAGCAGTAACCGCCGGGAGGGGATAGAGACCCAGTACTTC | CASSNRREGIETQYF